What follows describes a single T cell receptor (beta chain). Measured with immunoSEQ multiplex PCR; TCRdb has only the in-frame clones, and not every one. Among approximately 46,000 clones listed, 87% were seen once. These data originate in a study of PD-L1 blockade in urothelial cancer. CDR3 length: 15 residues. The V gene lost 4 bases and the J gene lost 6 bases, with 16 bases spanning the gap. Germline CDR1 reads SGHNT; CDR2 reads YYREEE (reference sequence). This material consisted of PBMCs, taken around atezolizumab (anti-PD-L1) treatment. The TCR sequence derives from a man in his sixties with urothelial cancer. The rearrangement joins TRBV5-4 to TRBJ1-4; D gene ambiguous. The CDR3 sequence: CASSLAGPGDEKLFF. The CDR3 DNA follows: TGTGCCAGCAGCCTGGCCGGGCCCGGGGATGAAAAACTGTTTTTT.